Presented here are 18 T cell receptor beta chains from one specimen sequenced in a study of cytomegalovirus exposure and HLA in healthy donors. Primers for the PCR totalled 60 Vbeta and 13 Jbeta. TCRdb's table, derived via immunoSEQ multiplex PCR, lists solely in-frame clones and lacks some. Seen here are just over 85,000 clones, 76% observed once, and the top ten hold about 3%. Sequenced sample: PBMCs. The receptors shown here come from a man aged 40-55 years in good health and CMV-seronegative.

The chain has TRBV14 and TRBJ2-3; perhaps TRBD2 as D (6 bases). V shed 4 bases and J shed 5 bases, with 22 bases lying between them. Germline assignment: CDR1 SGHDN and CDR2 FVKESK. CDR3 length equals 17 residues. The CDR3: CASSRIPGLDTGDTQYF. CDR3 DNA: TGTGCCAGCAGCCGAATACCGGGACTGGACACCGGAGATACGCAGTATTTT.

V usage is TRBV18 and J usage is TRBJ2-1; TRBD1 agrees at 7 bases. From germline, CDR1 is KGHSH and CDR2 LQKENI. Trimming took 1 base from V and 6 from J; bases not matched to a gene: 3. CDR3 size: 14 residues. Here the CDR3 DNA reads TGTGCCAGCTCACCACGACAGGGTGCCAATGAGCAGTTCTTC. Protein product: CASSPRQGANEQFF.

The J gene is TRBJ1-3, the V gene TRBV27, with TRBD1 identical over 7 bases. The CDR3 sequence is 15 residues long. V lost 8 bases, J lost 4 bases, and 11 bases stayed unmatched. Germline V gives CDR1 MNHEY, CDR2 SMNVEV (reference sequence). CDR3 in amino acids: CASGKDRDIGNTIYF. The CDR3 DNA follows: TGTGCCAGCGGCAAAGACAGGGACATAGGAAACACCATATATTTT.

The V and J genes are TRBV18 and TRBJ1-4, with 7 bases matching TRBD1. The J segment lost 5 bases and the V segment lost 3 bases, leaving 9 bases of the junction unmatched. The CDR3 covers 16 residues. Per the germline V gene, CDR1 is KGHSH and CDR2 is LQKENI. For the CDR3, the DNA is TGTGCCAGCTCACCCTTTATGACAGGGAGGAATGAAAAACTGTTTTTT. Translation: CASSPFMTGRNEKLFF.

The chain is built from TRBV28 and TRBJ2-1; 8 bases are a match to TRBD1. Germline loops: CDR1 MDHEN, CDR2 SYDVKM. The length of the CDR3 is 17 residues. V trimming: 6 bases; J trimming: 4 bases; junction bases outside the gene matches: 14. CDR3 coding DNA: TGTGCCAGCAGCCACATTACGGGGACAGGAATTTACAATGAGCAGTTCTTC. Translated: CASSHITGTGIYNEQFF.

This chain joins TRBV4-3 and TRBJ2-7; D is unclear. Germline CDR1 is LGHNA and CDR2 is YSLEER. The CDR3 is made up of 17 amino acids. Trimming pared 0 bases from V and 0 bases from J, leaving 15 bases between. CDR3 region: CASSQEKIGPSSYEQYF. In nucleotides, the CDR3 is TGCGCCAGCAGCCAAGAGAAAATTGGGCCCAGCTCCTACGAGCAGTACTTC.

CDR3 in DNA: TGTGCCTGGAGTTTGACAGCTAACACTGAAGCTTTCTTT. Translated: CAWSLTANTEAFF. This sequence joins TRBV30 and TRBJ1-1, with D maybe TRBD1 (5 bases). This CDR3 contains 13 residues. Germline V gene data show CDR1 as GTSNPN and CDR2 as SVGIG (reference sequence). V lost 2 bases and J 2 bases, leaving 9 bases between the germline ends.

V is TRBV5-4 and J is TRBJ1-4; TRBD1 agrees at 8 bases. Looked up from germline, CDR1 is SGHNT and CDR2 is YYREEE (reference sequence). The CDR3 runs 15 residues. V shed 1 base, J shed 6 bases, and the junction held 5 bases outside the gene matches. The CDR3 reads CASSLIGTGDEKLFF. The CDR3 bases are TGTGCCAGCAGCTTGATCGGGACAGGTGATGAAAAACTGTTTTTT.

The CDR3: CASSLDRQPFQHF. Here the CDR3 DNA reads TGTGCCAGCAGCTTAGATCGACAGCCATTCCAGCATTTT. This rearrangement joins TRBV7-2 to TRBJ1-5; D is perhaps TRBD1 (5 bases). Germline V gene lookup returns CDR1 SGHTA and CDR2 FQGNSA. The V end was cut by 1 base, the J end by 12 bases, with 13 bases between. There are 13 residues in the CDR3.

This chain uses TRBV7-3 with TRBJ2-1, with D perhaps TRBD1 (6 bases). CDR1 and CDR2 from the germline V gene are SGHTA and FQGTGA. The germline V and J ends were trimmed by 3 bases and 1 base, with 10 bases remaining between them. The CDR3 sequence is 15 residues long. The CDR3 DNA reads TGTGCCAGCAGCTTCGGGACAACTTCCTACAATGAGCAGTTCTTC. This gives the protein CASSFGTTSYNEQFF.

This clone has only a few counts. V gene TRBV13 combines with J gene TRBJ2-7; D not resolved. Trimming removed 5 bases at V and 2 bases at J, with 13 bases between. The CDR3 length is 14 residues. In germline, CDR1 is PRHDT, CDR2 FYEKMQ (reference sequence). CDR3 region: CASSTTQVPYEQYF. CDR3 DNA sequence: TGTGCCAGCAGCACGACCCAGGTCCCCTACGAGCAGTACTTC.

CDR3 DNA sequence: TGCGCCAGCCATAGGACAGGCAGCTACGAGCAGTACTTC. Translation: CASHRTGSYEQYF. The chain links TRBV5-1 to TRBJ2-7; 7 bases match TRBD1. The germline V gene encodes CDR1 SGHRS and CDR2 YFSETQ. J gave up 3 bases and V 7 bases, and 7 bases lay outside the gene matches. The CDR3 consists of 13 residues.

The gene calls are TRBV15 and TRBJ2-5; 7 bases agree with TRBD2. The V and J ends lost 3 bases and 4 bases, in that order; junction bases with no gene match: 11. This CDR3 region has 16 residues. CDR1 is LNHNV, CDR2 YYDKDF, per germline (reference sequence). CDR3 loop: CATSSMSGGPSETQYF. The DNA for the CDR3 is TGTGCCACCAGCAGTATGTCGGGAGGCCCATCAGAGACCCAGTACTTC.

V is TRBV5-1 and J is TRBJ2-7, with D perhaps matching TRBD1 (6 bases). In germline, CDR1 is SGHRS, CDR2 YFSETQ. V was cut by 0 bases and J by 5 bases, with 9 bases left in between. This CDR3 has 13 amino acids. The CDR3 is CASSLGQVDEQYF. CDR3 sequence (DNA): TGCGCCAGCAGCTTGGGACAGGTCGACGAGCAGTACTTC.

The chain carries TRBV27 and TRBJ2-5, with 11 nucleotides matching TRBD2. J lost 3 bases, V lost 4 bases, and 4 bases had no gene match. The germline V gene encodes CDR1 MNHEY and CDR2 SMNVEV (reference sequence). CDR3 length: 15 residues. CDR3 coding DNA: TGTGCCAGCAGTTGGAGACTAGCGGGGAAAGAGACCCAGTACTTC. Protein sequence: CASSWRLAGKETQYF.

The J gene is TRBJ1-5, the V gene TRBV6-5; D might be TRBD1 (6 bases). Germline V gene data show CDR1 as MNHEY and CDR2 as SVGAGI. The CDR3 has 14 residues. Trimming cost V 5 bases and J 2 bases, with 10 bases left between them. CDR3 DNA sequence: TGTGCCAGCAGTCGTCGACAGGGCAATCAGCCCCAGCATTTT. It encodes CASSRRQGNQPQHF.

Details on this clone: The CDR3 carries no conserved terminal phenylalanine or tryptophan, so it likely arises from a read error. The chain joins TRBV2 to TRBJ1-1; 9 bases are a match to TRBD1. Germline CDR1 reads SNHLY; CDR2 reads FYNNEI. V shed 10 bases and J 5 bases; nucleotides not matched to a gene: 8. This CDR3 spans 13 amino acids. CDR3 region: CATLPGQGTEAFL. For the CDR3, the DNA is TGTGCCACCCTACCGGGACAGGGAACTGAAGCTTTCCTT.

The rearrangement links TRBV4-1 to TRBJ2-1, with D perhaps TRBD2 (6 bases). Germline values: CDR1 MGHRA, CDR2 YSYEKL. This CDR3 comprises 16 residues. The V end was cut by 4 bases, the J end by 5 bases, with 18 bases between. CDR3 protein: CASSLLHATGDNEQFF. CDR3 DNA: TGCGCCAGCAGCCTTCTCCACGCCACGGGGGACAATGAGCAGTTCTTC.